These 27 T cell receptor beta chains originate from one sample sequenced in a study of cytomegalovirus exposure and HLA in healthy donors. In the PCR, 60 Vbeta and 13 Jbeta primers were used. Data came from immunoSEQ multiplex PCR; TCRdb stores just in-frame clones and leaves some out. This table has about 200,000 clones, roughly 80% appearing once. Sequencing was performed on PBMCs. These receptors originate from a man aged 25-40 years in good health and CMV-seronegative.

This chain links TRBV29-1 with TRBJ2-3; perhaps TRBD1 as D (7 bases). CDR1 is SQVTM, CDR2 ANQGSEA, per germline. This CDR3 has 18 residues. Trimming took off 1 base at V and 0 bases at J, with 20 bases between the two ends. The CDR3 nucleotides are TGCAGCGTTGAAGCCCTAATAGGGGGCGCGGGGAGCACAGATACGCAGTATTTT. Residues: CSVEALIGGAGSTDTQYF.

The genes are TRBV11-2 and TRBJ2-2, with D perhaps TRBD1 (5 bases). The CDR3 runs 13 residues. Germline V CDR1 and CDR2: SGHAT, FQNNGV. The V gene lost 6 bases and the J gene lost 7 bases, with 12 bases spanning the gap. The CDR3: CASSLGVGGELFF. The CDR3 nucleotides are TGTGCCAGCAGTCTAGGGGTTGGCGGGGAGCTGTTTTTT. Using reference TRBV11-2 and TRBJ2-2 for the parts outside the CDR3, the full variable domain is EAGVAQSPRYKIIEKRQSVAFWCNPISGHATLYWYQQILGQGPKLLIQFQNNGVVDDSQLPKDRFSAERLKGVDSTLKIQPAKLEDSAVYLCASSLGVGGELFFGEGSRLTVL.

This clone was recorded only once. The V call is TRBV27, the J call TRBJ2-3, with D hard to call. The CDR3 consists of 18 residues. Between the trimmed V and J ends, which lost 5 bases and 2 bases, there was a span of 23 bases. Looked up from germline, CDR1 is MNHEY and CDR2 is SMNVEV (reference sequence). The CDR3 DNA reads TGTGCCAGCAGTCCTAACCATGCGAGTCTCGCTTTCACAGATACGCAGTATTTT. Its protein is CASSPNHASLAFTDTQYF.

V and J are TRBV5-1 and TRBJ2-7, with D possibly matching TRBD2 (5 bases). Germline assignment: CDR1 SGHRS and CDR2 YFSETQ. Between the trimmed V and J ends, which lost 5 bases and 1 base, there was a span of 16 bases. CDR3 length equals 15 residues. The CDR3: CASSNLAGQSYEQYF. CDR3 nucleotides: TGCGCCAGCAGTAATCTAGCTGGGCAGTCCTACGAGCAGTACTTC.

The chain links TRBV2 to TRBJ2-5; 7 bases are shared with TRBD1. Looked up from germline, CDR1 is SNHLY and CDR2 is FYNNEI. The CDR3 runs to 13 residues. J gave up 0 bases and V 5 bases, and 0 bases lay outside the gene matches. Here the CDR3 reads CASSTGDQETQYF. CDR3 bases: TGTGCCAGCAGTACAGGGGACCAAGAGACCCAGTACTTC.

As to this clone: The same CDR3 also results from other DNA sequences found in this sample. In nucleotides, the CDR3 is TGTGCCAGCAGTTTGACAGGGGACTATGGCTACACCTTC. This codes for CASSLTGDYGYTF. The genes are TRBV6-1 and TRBJ1-2, with 8 bases aligning to TRBD1. V shed 5 bases, J shed 3 bases, and the junction held 2 bases outside the gene matches. Germline V gene sequence: CDR1 MNHNS, CDR2 SASEGT. This CDR3 spans 13 amino acids.

As to this clone: Different DNA sequences within this sample yield the same CDR3. The chain has TRBV5-1 and TRBJ2-5, with 7 bases matching TRBD1. CDR3 length: 14 residues. Germline CDR1 SGHRS, CDR2 YFSETQ. V gave up 2 bases and J gave up 1 base; unmatched junction bases: 2. CDR3 nucleotides: TGCGCCAGCAGCTTAACAGGGGTCCAAGAGACCCAGTACTTC. Protein product: CASSLTGVQETQYF.

The chain joins TRBV27 to TRBJ1-5; 7 nucleotides align to TRBD1. This CDR3 is built from 14 residues. V dropped 8 bases and J dropped 2; count of bases not matched to a gene: 6. Germline lookup yields CDR1 MNHEY and CDR2 SMNVEV (reference sequence). CDR3 in DNA: TGTGCCAGCGGCCGACAGGGTGGCAATCAGCCCCAGCATTTT. This translates into CASGRQGGNQPQHF.

The rearrangement joins TRBV25-1 to TRBJ2-2; D unresolved. With 1 base removed from V and 8 bases from J, the gap between germline ends came to 5 bases. The CDR3 loop spans 12 amino acids. Per germline, CDR1 MGHDK and CDR2 SYGVNS. This CDR3 reads CASSEFGGELFF. As DNA, the CDR3 is TGTGCCAGCAGTGAATTCGGTGGGGAGCTGTTTTTT.

This chain links TRBV4-2 with TRBJ2-6, with D hard to call. The germline CDR1 and CDR2 sequences are LGHNA and YNFKEQ. The V and J ends lost 0 bases and 2 bases respectively, with 8 bases between them. This CDR3 region has 16 residues. CDR3 residues: CASSQEATAGANVLTF. In DNA, the CDR3 is TGTGCCAGCAGCCAAGAAGCAACGGCTGGGGCCAACGTCCTGACTTTC.

V is TRBV7-9 and J is TRBJ2-5, with 7 bases aligning to TRBD1. The V gene end was trimmed by 6 bases and the J gene end by 5 bases; junction bases not matched to a gene: 9. Per the germline V gene, CDR1 is SEHNR and CDR2 is FQNEAQ (reference sequence). This CDR3 spans 14 amino acids. CDR3 nucleotide sequence: TGTGCCAGCAGTTCGACAGGGCTTTGGGAGACCCAGTACTTC. It is translated as CASSSTGLWETQYF.

Only one count was recorded for this clone. This chain uses TRBV19 with TRBJ1-5, with D hard to call. V was cut by 6 bases and J by 7 bases, with 19 bases left in between. CDR3 size: 15 residues. The germline CDR1 and CDR2 sequences are LNHDA and SQIVND (reference sequence). CDR3 protein: CASRRDERAGQPQHF. The CDR3 DNA reads TGTGCCAGTAGAAGGGATGAGAGAGCGGGCCAGCCCCAGCATTTT. The whole variable domain, filled in from reference TRBV19 and TRBJ1-5, reads DGGITQSPKYLFRKEGQNVTLSCEQNLNHDAMYWYRQDPGQGLRLIYYSQIVNDFQKGDIAEGYSVSREKKESFPLTVTSAQKNPTAFYLCASRRDERAGQPQHFGDGTRLSIL.

V usage is TRBV18 and J usage is TRBJ1-2; TRBD1 matches at 9 bases. Looked up from germline, CDR1 is KGHSH and CDR2 is LQKENI. The J segment lost 4 bases and the V segment lost 6 bases, leaving 6 bases of the junction unmatched. CDR3 length: 14 amino acids. The CDR3 loop reads CASSRTGGSYGYTF. Written as DNA, the CDR3 is TGTGCCAGCTCGCGAACAGGGGGCAGCTATGGCTACACCTTC.

V and J are TRBV5-1 and TRBJ2-5; TRBD1 aligns across 9 bases. CDR3 length: 15 amino acids. V trimming: 2 bases; J trimming: 5 bases; junction bases outside the gene matches: 7. Germline CDR1 and CDR2: SGHRS and YFSETQ. CDR3 DNA: TGCGCCAGCAGCTTAACAGGGGGCCAACGGGAGACCCAGTACTTC. Its protein is CASSLTGGQRETQYF.

The rearrangement links TRBV7-8 to TRBJ2-2; no reliable D call. This CDR3 region has 16 residues. In germline, CDR1 is SGHVS, CDR2 FQNEAQ. Trimming took 2 bases from V and 4 from J, leaving 14 bases between them. CDR3 sequence: CASSLRSAVATGELFF. The CDR3 DNA sequence: TGTGCCAGCAGCTTAAGATCTGCCGTGGCCACCGGGGAGCTGTTTTTT.

The rearrangement links TRBV7-9 to TRBJ1-2; D gene unclear. V lost 5 bases to trimming and J lost 6 bases, with 13 bases between them. The germline gives CDR1 SEHNR, CDR2 FQNEAQ (reference sequence). This CDR3 has 13 residues. The CDR3 DNA reads TGTGCCAGCAGCGCCGGGAGGGTCGATGGCTACACCTTC. Translating gives CASSAGRVDGYTF.

This clone was found a few times. The rearrangement joins TRBV6-1 to TRBJ2-2; 9 bases fit TRBD2. Per germline, CDR1 MNHNS and CDR2 SASEGT. The V and J ends lost 6 bases and 3 bases, in that order; junction bases with no gene match: 2. This CDR3 has 14 amino acids. In nucleotides, the CDR3 is TGTGCCAGCAGCCTAGCGGGGCACACCGGGGAGCTGTTTTTT. Protein sequence: CASSLAGHTGELFF.

The rearrangement uses TRBV7-2 and TRBJ1-5; D is unresolved. The CDR3 runs 13 residues. Trimming took 1 base from V and 7 from J, leaving 8 bases between them. From germline, CDR1 is SGHTA and CDR2 FQGNSA. Written as DNA, the CDR3 is TGTGCCAGCAGCTTAGAAGGAGGACAGCCCCAGCATTTT. Protein: CASSLEGGQPQHF.

The V and J genes are TRBV6-5 and TRBJ1-6; D is uncertain. The CDR3 has 13 amino acids. Per germline, CDR1 MNHEY and CDR2 SVGAGI. Trimming removed 6 bases at V and 8 bases at J, with 11 bases between. The CDR3 nucleotides read TGTGCCAGCAGCCGCGGGATTTATTCACCCCTCCACTTT. This sequence encodes CASSRGIYSPLHF.

V gene TRBV11-2 combines with J gene TRBJ2-1; TRBD1 is a possible D gene (6 bases). Germline V gene lookup returns CDR1 SGHAT and CDR2 FQNNGV. The CDR3 consists of 15 residues. V lost 3 bases and J lost 3, with 12 bases in between. The CDR3 is CASSFRDKYYNEQFF. DNA for the CDR3: TGTGCCAGCAGCTTTCGGGACAAGTACTACAATGAGCAGTTCTTC.

The V gene is TRBV2, the J gene TRBJ2-1, with a weak D call TRBD2 (7 bases). CDR1 is SNHLY and CDR2 is FYNNEI in the germline V gene. This CDR3 has 13 residues. Trimming pared 6 bases from V and 6 bases from J, leaving 12 bases between. The CDR3 sequence: CASSLRGGNEQFF. CDR3 coding DNA: TGTGCCAGCAGCCTGAGGGGGGGCAATGAGCAGTTCTTC.

The chain uses TRBV28 and TRBJ2-5; possible D gene TRBD1, 5 bases. CDR3 length equals 15 residues. The germline CDR1 and CDR2 sequences are MDHEN and SYDVKM. Trimming took off 4 bases at V and 1 base at J, with 13 bases between the two ends. The CDR3 is CASSSLQEIQETQYF. The CDR3 bases are TGTGCCAGCAGTTCTTTACAGGAGATCCAAGAGACCCAGTACTTC.

This chain joins TRBV7-8 and TRBJ2-4; 8 bases fit TRBD1. V lost 4 bases and J lost 4; bases outside the gene matches: 3. This CDR3 is built from 14 residues. Germline V gives CDR1 SGHVS, CDR2 FQNEAQ. The CDR3 nucleotides are TGTGCCAGCAGCTACGACAGGGGTAAAAACATTCAGTACTTC. Its translation: CASSYDRGKNIQYF.

The chain couples TRBV18 to TRBJ1-5; D is uncertain. The CDR3 contains 13 residues. Trimming took 2 bases from V and 3 from J, leaving 5 bases between them. Germline V CDR1 and CDR2: KGHSH, LQKENI. The DNA for the CDR3 is TGTGCCAGCTCACCAGGCCCCAATCAGCCCCAGCATTTT. Its protein is CASSPGPNQPQHF.

The J gene is TRBJ2-2, the V gene TRBV7-9; 12 positions match TRBD1. CDR3 size: 18 residues. Trimming at V came to 5 bases and at J to 3 bases, leaving 10 bases not matched to a gene. From germline, CDR1 is SEHNR and CDR2 FQNEAQ (reference sequence). The CDR3 reads CASSPHRDRGPDTGELFF. The CDR3 DNA is TGTGCCAGCAGCCCCCACCGGGACAGGGGGCCGGACACCGGGGAGCTGTTTTTT. The full variable domain, in which reference TRBV7-9 and TRBJ2-2 provide the parts outside the CDR3, is DTGVSQNPRHKITKRGQNVTFRCDPISEHNRLYWYRQTLGQGPEFLTYFQNEAQLEKSRLLSDRFSAERPKGSFSTLEIQRTEQGDSAMYLCASSPHRDRGPDTGELFFGEGSRLTVL.

The chain couples TRBV30 to TRBJ1-1, with 9 nucleotides matching TRBD1. The V and J ends lost 1 base and 7 bases, in that order; junction bases with no gene match: 7. Germline values: CDR1 GTSNPN, CDR2 SVGIG (reference sequence). The CDR3 consists of 14 residues. The CDR3 sequence is CAWSDHRGRDEAFF. CDR3 DNA: TGTGCCTGGAGTGATCACAGGGGGCGCGATGAAGCTTTCTTT.

V and J are TRBV5-1 and TRBJ2-3; 9 positions match TRBD2. This CDR3 contains 16 residues. The ends lost 4 bases at V and 1 base at J; junction bases unmatched: 7. Germline V lookup: CDR1 SGHRS, CDR2 YFSETQ. The CDR3 loop reads CASSPAGGGGTDTQYF. The CDR3 region has the DNA TGCGCCAGCAGCCCGGCGGGCGGGGGGGGCACAGATACGCAGTATTTT.